Shown below are 28 T cell receptor beta chains from a single sample sequenced in a study of CD8+ T cells in alopecia areata. As the sequencing template, cDNA was produced by extracting RNA and reverse transcribing it. Using immunoSEQ multiplex PCR, the repertoire was profiled, and TCRdb retains in-frame clones only, with some absent. This repertoire shows 170,000 or so clones, over 55% found once; its top ten account for 1.7%. The specimen was CD4+ T cells sorted from blood, collected at week 0. The source of these receptors is a human donor with alopecia areata.

The chain combines TRBV27 with TRBJ1-2; D call uncertain. Germline CDR1 reads MNHEY; CDR2 reads SMNVEV (reference sequence). The CDR3 covers 13 residues. V lost 3 bases to trimming and J lost 0 bases, with 5 bases between them. CDR3 amino acids: CASSFTANYGYTF. DNA for the CDR3: TGTGCCAGCAGTTTCACCGCTAACTATGGCTACACCTTC.

The J gene is TRBJ1-2, the V gene TRBV29-1, with 9 bases that match TRBD1. After removal of 3 bases from V and 5 bases from J, the junction contained 10 bases not matched to a gene. Germline assignment: CDR1 SQVTM and CDR2 ANQGSEA. The CDR3 covers 15 residues. For the CDR3, the DNA is TGCAGCGTTGAGCTCAACAGGGGGCGATCGTATGGCTACACCTTC. This encodes CSVELNRGRSYGYTF.

The rearrangement joins TRBV9 to TRBJ1-1; D is unclear. CDR1 is SGDLS, CDR2 YYNGEE, per germline. V was cut by 4 bases and J by 0 bases, with 13 bases left in between. This CDR3 contains 15 residues. The CDR3 DNA follows: TGTGCCAGCAGCATGACGGTCGGGGTGAACACTGAAGCTTTCTTT. Translation: CASSMTVGVNTEAFF.

V and J are TRBV28 and TRBJ2-2; tentatively, D is TRBD2 (6 bases). V lost 6 bases to trimming and J lost 1 base, with 12 bases between them. This CDR3 has 15 residues. Per the germline V gene, CDR1 is MDHEN and CDR2 is SYDVKM. The chain's CDR3 is CASSPPAGNTGELFF. The CDR3 nucleotides are TGTGCCAGCAGCCCCCCAGCGGGGAACACCGGGGAGCTGTTTTTT.

The chain joins TRBV11-2 to TRBJ1-6; D is unresolved. CDR1 and CDR2 from the germline V gene are SGHAT and FQNNGV. V gave up 1 base and J gave up 4 bases, with 14 bases separating them. The CDR3 extends over 17 amino acids. Written as DNA, the CDR3 is TGTGCCAGCAGCTTAGCCGGCACAATTTCATATAATTCACCCCTCCACTTT. Amino acid sequence: CASSLAGTISYNSPLHF.

V usage is TRBV11-2 and J usage is TRBJ1-1; the D is unclear. Germline V gene sequence: CDR1 SGHAT, CDR2 FQNNGV. The CDR3 loop spans 11 amino acids. Trimming removed 5 bases at V and 2 bases at J, with 3 bases between. As DNA, the CDR3 is TGTGCCAGCAGCCGTAACACTGAAGCTTTCTTT. Translating gives CASSRNTEAFF.

In this sample, this clone turned up once. The chain links TRBV25-1 to TRBJ1-1; the D is unclear. The CDR3 sequence is 12 residues long. V lost 5 bases and J 0 bases, leaving 4 bases between the germline ends. Germline CDR1 reads MGHDK; CDR2 reads SYGVNS. The CDR3 DNA is TGTGCCAGCAGTACGGTGAACACTGAAGCTTTCTTT. Protein product: CASSTVNTEAFF.

This clone was detected only a few times. The chain is built from TRBV29-1 and TRBJ1-1, with D hard to call. Germline CDR1 reads SQVTM; CDR2 reads ANQGSEA. Trimming pared 1 base from V and 9 bases from J, leaving 15 bases between. The CDR3 length is 13 residues. The DNA for the CDR3 is TGCAGCGTTGAAGGTTCTAAAGGTGACAAAGCTTTCTTT. It translates to CSVEGSKGDKAFF. Full variable domain (remainder filled in from reference TRBV29-1 and TRBJ1-1): SAVISQKPSRDICQRGTSLTIQCQVDSQVTMMFWYRQQPGQSLTLIATANQGSEATYESGFVIDKFPISRPNLTFSTLTVSNMSPEDSSIYLCSVEGSKGDKAFFGQGTRLTVV.

The rearrangement links TRBV15 to TRBJ2-3; no reliable D call. V lost 2 bases to trimming and J lost 3 bases, with 0 bases between them. Germline-derived CDR1 and CDR2 are LNHNV and YYDKDF (reference sequence). CDR3 length: 11 amino acids. The CDR3 protein is CATSRTDTQYF. DNA of the CDR3: TGTGCCACCAGCAGAACAGATACGCAGTATTTT.

The chain recombines TRBV9 with TRBJ2-7, with D unclear. Germline V CDR1 and CDR2: SGDLS, YYNGEE. V was pared by 0 bases and J by 6 bases, with 13 bases between. CDR3 length equals 14 residues. The CDR3: CASSVGPLVGEQYF. The CDR3 DNA reads TGTGCCAGCAGCGTAGGTCCTTTAGTTGGCGAGCAGTACTTC.

This clone has only a few counts. The V and J genes are TRBV13 and TRBJ1-5; the match to TRBD1 covers 7 bases. The CDR3 covers 14 residues. The germline CDR1 and CDR2 sequences are PRHDT and FYEKMQ (reference sequence). The J segment lost 1 base and the V segment lost 9 bases, leaving 6 bases of the junction unmatched. Here the CDR3 reads CASGDSRSNQPQHF. The CDR3 DNA is TGTGCCAGTGGGGACAGTCGGAGCAATCAGCCCCAGCATTTT.

A single count supports this clone. The V and J genes are TRBV7-8 and TRBJ2-5; the match to TRBD2 covers 11 bases. The J call may be faulty, since TRBJ2-7 better matches the DNA end. Germline V lookup: CDR1 SGHVS, CDR2 FQNEAQ. This CDR3 spans 16 amino acids. The CDR3 DNA reads as TGTGCCAGCAGCCCGACCTCGCCGGGACTAGCGGTCGAGCAGTACTTC. This translates into CASSPTSPGLAVEQYF.

This clone was observed a few times. CDR3 residues: CASSQSGCVEANVLTF. The CDR3 nucleotides read TGCGCCAGCAGTCAATCGGGTTGTGTTGAGGCCAACGTCCTGACTTTC. This chain joins TRBV23-1 and TRBJ2-6; no firm D call. TRBV23-1 is an ORF for which the function is uncertain. The length of the CDR3 is 16 residues. V lost 0 bases to trimming and J lost 6 bases, with 12 bases between them.

This chain joins TRBV11-2 and TRBJ2-7; 7 nucleotides match TRBD2. With 2 bases clipped from V and 2 bases from J, the junction kept 3 bases outside the gene matches. This CDR3 has 14 residues. In germline, CDR1 is SGHAT, CDR2 FQNNGV. The CDR3 sequence is CASSLSGAAYEQYF. The DNA of the CDR3 is TGTGCCAGCAGCTTAAGCGGGGCCGCCTACGAGCAGTACTTC.

The V call is TRBV10-2, the J call TRBJ1-1, with 7 bases lining up with TRBD1. V lost 6 bases and J lost 7; bases outside the gene matches: 2. Germline V gene lookup returns CDR1 WSHSY and CDR2 SAAADI. This CDR3 region has 11 residues. CDR3 residues: CASRGDSEAFF. CDR3 DNA: TGCGCCAGCAGGGGGGACAGTGAAGCTTTCTTT.

V usage is TRBV10-1 and J usage is TRBJ2-1; D is unresolved. V lost 0 bases and J 10 bases, leaving 4 bases between the germline ends. Germline CDR1 WNHNN, CDR2 SYGVQD (reference sequence). The CDR3 spans 11 residues. DNA of the CDR3: TGCGCCAGCAGTGAGTCGCACGAGCAGTTCTTC. Translating gives CASSESHEQFF.

The rearrangement links TRBV30 to TRBJ2-1; perhaps TRBD2 as D (7 bases). The CDR3 extends over 12 amino acids. CDR1 is GTSNPN and CDR2 is SVGIG in the germline V gene (reference sequence). V lost 4 bases and J 9 bases, leaving 13 bases between the germline ends. The CDR3 nucleotides are TGTGCCTGGACCGCGGGGGCCCCTGAGCAGTTCTTC. It specifies CAWTAGAPEQFF.

The gene calls are TRBV4-3 and TRBJ2-7; maybe TRBD1 (5 bases). Germline V CDR1 and CDR2: LGHNA, YSLEER. The CDR3 runs to 14 residues. Trimming shortened V by 0 bases and J by 3 bases, and 9 bases separated the two germline ends. The CDR3 loop reads CASSQEAGFYEQYF. The CDR3 DNA follows: TGCGCCAGCAGCCAAGAGGCAGGGTTCTACGAGCAGTACTTC.

The chain recombines TRBV14 with TRBJ2-1, with unresolved D. V was shortened by 1 base and J by 4 bases, with 5 bases between the two germline ends. Germline V gene lookup returns CDR1 SGHDN and CDR2 FVKESK. The length of the CDR3 is 13 residues. The CDR3 sequence is CASSQVQYNEQFF. The DNA for the CDR3 is TGTGCCAGCAGCCAAGTACAGTACAATGAGCAGTTCTTC. Full variable domain (remainder filled in from reference TRBV14 and TRBJ2-1): EAGVTQFPSHSVIEKGQTVTLRCDPISGHDNLYWYRRVMGKEIKFLLHFVKESKQDESGMPNNRFLAERTGGTYSTLKVQPAELEDSGVYFCASSQVQYNEQFFGPGTRLTVL.

Turning to this clone: Within the sample, other DNA sequences also encode this same CDR3. The chain has TRBV15 and TRBJ1-5; possible D gene TRBD1, 5 bases. The CDR3 runs to 14 residues. Germline-derived CDR1 and CDR2 are LNHNV and YYDKDF (reference sequence). V dropped 1 base and J dropped 3 bases, with 7 bases sitting between them. CDR3 residues: CATSRAGSNQPQHF. As DNA, the CDR3 is TGTGCCACCAGCAGAGCAGGGTCCAATCAGCCCCAGCATTTT.

The chain combines TRBV6-5 with TRBJ1-5; D call uncertain. The CDR3 contains 12 residues. CDR1 is MNHEY and CDR2 is SVGAGI in the germline V gene. Between the trimmed V and J ends, which lost 6 bases and 11 bases, there was a span of 14 bases. The CDR3 nucleotides are TGTGCCAGCAGCCCGACGAACGGGGCCCAGCATTTT. Protein: CASSPTNGAQHF.

This clone was counted only a few times. CDR3 loop: CASSWGLHYGYTF. Written as DNA, the CDR3 is TGTGCCAGCAGCTGGGGACTCCACTATGGCTACACCTTC. The rearrangement links TRBV21-1 to TRBJ1-2. TRBV21-1 corresponds to a pseudogene. This CDR3 region has 13 residues.

V usage is TRBV7-2 and J usage is TRBJ1-1; D ambiguous. The V gene lost 1 base and the J gene lost 4 bases, with 13 bases spanning the gap. Germline CDR1 and CDR2: SGHTA and FQGNSA. CDR3 length: 15 amino acids. The CDR3 reads CASSLEIRLGTEAFF. For the CDR3, the DNA is TGTGCCAGCAGCTTAGAGATCCGACTAGGCACTGAAGCTTTCTTT.

The V and J genes are TRBV2 and TRBJ2-2; D gene uncertain. The CDR3 length is 12 residues. Germline loops: CDR1 SNHLY, CDR2 FYNNEI. V was cut by 8 bases and J by 0 bases, with 4 bases left in between. As DNA, the CDR3 is TGTGCCAGCGGCGCGAACACCGGGGAGCTGTTTTTT. Translated, it gives CASGANTGELFF.

This rearrangement joins TRBV4-3 to TRBJ1-6, with 7 positions matching TRBD1. J lost 7 bases, V lost 6 bases, and 6 bases had no gene match. The CDR3 has 14 amino acids. In germline, CDR1 is LGHNA, CDR2 YSLEER. The chain's CDR3 is CASSPQTGNSPLHF. Here the CDR3 DNA reads TGCGCCAGCAGTCCGCAGACAGGGAATTCACCCCTCCACTTT.

The chain recombines TRBV6-1 with TRBJ2-7; D may be TRBD1 or TRBD2 (5 bases each). The CDR3 runs to 13 residues. Germline lookup yields CDR1 MNHNS and CDR2 SASEGT. V lost 8 bases and J 3 bases, leaving 14 bases between the germline ends. This CDR3 reads CASGLGTIYEQYF. The DNA of the CDR3 is TGTGCCAGCGGCCTAGGGACCATCTACGAGCAGTACTTC.

The chain combines TRBV10-2 with TRBJ2-1; 8 bases match TRBD2. The CDR3 loop spans 15 amino acids. Germline loops: CDR1 WSHSY, CDR2 SAAADI. V shed 3 bases, J shed 5 bases, and the junction held 6 bases outside the gene matches. The CDR3 here is CASSDLAGRHNEQFF. As DNA, the CDR3 is TGCGCCAGCAGTGATTTAGCGGGGCGCCACAATGAGCAGTTCTTC.

The V call is TRBV7-9, the J call TRBJ2-7, with TRBD1 as a possible D gene (5 bases). Germline V lookup: CDR1 SEHNR, CDR2 FQNEAQ (reference sequence). CDR3 size: 14 residues. V lost 0 bases, J lost 2 bases, and 8 bases lay in between. This CDR3 is CASSLAQGPYEQYF. CDR3 nucleotides: TGTGCCAGCAGCTTAGCGCAGGGCCCCTACGAGCAGTACTTC.